This T cell receptor (beta chain) derives from a study of OX40 agonist ivuxolimab in advanced cancers. Study at large: Patients receiving dose escalation had hepatocellular carcinoma, melanoma, renal cell or head and neck cancer.

Only in-frame clones appear in the TCRdb table, and some are missing; sequencing was by immunoSEQ multiplex PCR. The table has around 48,000 clones, around 77% seen once; the top ten hold roughly 2.7%. Study-wide results and limits: CD4+ T cells averaged fewer expanded clones than CD8+ T cells.

For this clone: Its antigen is unknown.

There are 14 residues in the CDR3. Trimming cost V 4 bases and J 1 base, with 13 bases left between them. Germline V lookup: CDR1 GTSNPN, CDR2 SVGIG (reference sequence). This TCR came from an adult with an advanced solid tumor such as melanoma, head and neck, liver or kidney cancer. This chain links TRBV30 with TRBJ1-1; no clear D gene. Sequencing was performed on CD4+ or CD8+ T cells sorted from blood, taken in a trial of the OX40 agonist ivuxolimab. CDR3 region: CAWTFGIRNTEAFF. For the CDR3, the DNA is TGTGCCTGGACCTTTGGCATCAGGAACACTGAAGCTTTCTTT. The full variable domain, rest sourced from reference TRBV30 and TRBJ1-1, is SQTIHQWPATLVQPVGSPLSLECTVEGTSNPNLYWYRQAAGRGLQLLFYSVGIGQISSEVPQNLSASRPQDRQFILSSKKLLLSDSGFYLCAWTFGIRNTEAFFGQGTRLTVV.